These 5 T cell receptor beta chains were sequenced from one sample in a study of blood T cell repertoires in COVID-19. Profiled with immunoSEQ multiplex PCR; TCRdb holds only in-frame clones, not every one. Altogether about 90,000 clones are present, around 88% being singletons, with the ten largest covering approximately 1.2%. Sequencing used peripheral blood. Source of these receptors: an elderly man with active or convalescent COVID-19.

A single count supports this clone. This chain's CDR3 is CASSPPWRSDTQYF. CDR3 coding DNA: TGTGCCAGCAGCCCGCCCTGGAGATCAGATACGCAGTATTTT. The V gene is TRBV11-1, the J gene TRBJ2-3; no clear D gene. Trimming left V 5 bases short and J 4 bases short, with 13 bases between. Germline CDR1 is SGHAT and CDR2 is FQDESV (reference sequence). The CDR3 has 14 residues.

The chain carries TRBV9 and TRBJ2-1; 14 bases agree with TRBD2. J lost 9 bases, V lost 5 bases, and 4 bases had no gene match. CDR1 is SGDLS, CDR2 YYNGEE, per germline. This CDR3 has 14 residues. DNA of the CDR3: TGTGCCAGCAGTGGGACTAGCGGGAGTTCTGAGCAGTTCTTC. Translated, it gives CASSGTSGSSEQFF.

The chain uses TRBV29-1 and TRBJ2-5; 14 positions match TRBD2. The germline gives CDR1 SQVTM, CDR2 ANQGSEA. V was clipped by 4 bases and J by 5 bases; unmatched bases: 3. The CDR3 is 14 residues long. In nucleotides, the CDR3 is TGCAGCGTTGCGGGACTAGCGGGAGCGGAGACCCAGTACTTC. Translating it yields CSVAGLAGAETQYF.

The CDR3: CASRPRNSNQPQHF. CDR3 nucleotides: TGTGCCAGCAGACCGCGCAATAGCAATCAGCCCCAGCATTTT. The chain couples TRBV2 to TRBJ1-5; D is unclear. V was clipped by 6 bases and J by 0 bases, with 9 bases between them. The V gene's germline CDR1 is SNHLY and CDR2 FYNNEI. This CDR3 comprises 14 residues.

CDR3 coding DNA: TGTGCCAGCAGGGTCGCCGACAGGGGGCAGACTGAAGCTTTCTTT. Protein product: CASRVADRGQTEAFF. This chain joins TRBV7-9 and TRBJ1-1, with 10 bases that match TRBD1. Germline CDR1 and CDR2: SEHNR and FQNEAQ (reference sequence). V lost 6 bases to trimming and J lost 5 bases; unmatched junction nucleotides: 9. This CDR3 is 15 amino acids long.